These 6 T cell receptor beta chains came from one sample sequenced in a study of blood T cell repertoires in COVID-19. Clones were read by immunoSEQ multiplex PCR, and TCRdb kept only the in-frame ones, dropping some. In the table there are more than 150,000 clones, around 85% of which are singletons. Input material: peripheral blood. Source of these receptors: a man between 70 and 80 years old with active or convalescent COVID-19.

This clone showed up just a few times. The chain is built from TRBV14 and TRBJ2-7; 7 nucleotides match TRBD1. The V gene's germline CDR1 is SGHDN and CDR2 FVKESK. The length of the CDR3 is 15 residues. V gave up 4 bases and J gave up 1 base; unmatched junction bases: 7. The chain's CDR3 is CASSLHPGQSYEQYF. The CDR3 DNA sequence: TGTGCCAGCAGCCTACACCCGGGACAGTCCTACGAGCAGTACTTC.

V and J are TRBV19 and TRBJ1-2; TRBD1 is a possible D gene (5 bases). Per germline, CDR1 LNHDA and CDR2 SQIVND (reference sequence). The V end lost 3 bases, the J end lost 7 bases, and 15 bases lay between the germline ends. CDR3 length equals 14 residues. The chain's CDR3 is CASSIGGVRGGYTF. In nucleotides, the CDR3 is TGTGCCAGTAGTATTGGAGGGGTTCGCGGTGGCTACACCTTC.

V gene TRBV28 combines with J gene TRBJ1-5; possible D gene TRBD1, 6 bases. Germline lookup yields CDR1 MDHEN and CDR2 SYDVKM. Between the trimmed V and J ends, which lost 6 bases and 0 bases, there was a span of 12 bases. CDR3 length equals 15 residues. In DNA form, the CDR3 reads TGTGCCAGCAGCACATCGGACAGTAGCAATCAGCCCCAGCATTTT. Residues: CASSTSDSSNQPQHF.

The chain joins TRBV7-2 to TRBJ2-5, with D maybe TRBD2 (5 bases). The V gene's germline CDR1 is SGHTA and CDR2 FQGNSA. Trimming shortened V by 4 bases and J by 5 bases, and 14 bases separated the two germline ends. CDR3 length: 14 amino acids. The CDR3 DNA reads TGTGCCAGCAGCTACTCAGCGGCCCAGGAGACCCAGTACTTC. This gives the protein CASSYSAAQETQYF.

The J gene is TRBJ1-3, the V gene TRBV4-3; possible D gene TRBD1, 5 bases. Germline V lookup: CDR1 LGHNA, CDR2 YSLEER. V was trimmed by 4 bases and J by 0 bases, leaving 13 bases between them. The CDR3 is 16 residues long. The CDR3 DNA reads TGCGCCAGCAGCCTACACAGGAGCTCCTCTGGAAACACCATATATTTT. The encoded protein is CASSLHRSSSGNTIYF.

CDR3 amino acids: CASKGTRTDSSYEQYF. The CDR3 bases are TGTGCCAGCAAAGGGACTAGGACCGATAGCTCCTACGAGCAGTACTTC. The rearrangement joins TRBV2 to TRBJ2-7, with TRBD2 matching 8 bases. V was pared by 7 bases and J by 0 bases, with 11 bases of the junction left unmatched. Germline V lookup: CDR1 SNHLY, CDR2 FYNNEI. This CDR3 region has 16 residues.